This TCR beta chain comes out of a study of identical twins. General study points: Out-of-frame sharing of TCR alpha in monozygotic twins was underestimated by models. Shared out-of-frame alpha sequences (those common to twins) showed excess low generation probability. Researchers reported weaker excess twin sharing in beta out-of-frame sequences.

The CDR3 is 12 residues long. TCRdb itself ran the 5' RACE reads through MiXCR, one entry per CDR3 protein. The sample consists of around 480,000 distinct CDR3 sequences, 13% to 15% of them appearing once. To note about this clonotype: Its antigen is as yet unknown.

The data were also submitted as part of a second study, on yellow fever vaccine responses in identical twins.

This TCR derives from a woman aged 18-29 years in good health. The specimen sequenced was CD4+ T cells sorted from blood. The V and J genes are TRBV21-1 and TRBJ2-3. TRBV21-1 is a documented pseudogene. The CDR3 spells CASCAGTDTQYF. DNA of the CDR3: TGTGCCAGCTGTGCGGGAACAGATACGCAGTATTTT.